The 9 T cell receptor beta chains below all came from one sample that was sequenced in a study of cytomegalovirus exposure and HLA in healthy donors (dated by TCRdb to between 2016 and 2019). Library generation was performed with the immunoSEQ multiplex PCR assay. The multiplex PCR relied on a mix of 60 forward primers for TCR Vbeta segments and 13 reverse primers for TCR Jbeta segments. As stored in TCRdb, this immuneACCESS dataset retains in-frame rearrangements with V and J assigned. A fraction of the clones does not appear; measured against another copy, unresolved V genes explain less than half of the discrepancy, and the remainder lacks a known reason. Counted in this sample were about 160,000 clones; less than 80% of them appeared once. In total, the top ten clones hold roughly 0.82% of the sample. Sequencing used PBMCs. The receptors stem from a female donor in good health and CMV-seronegative.

This chain joins TRBV13 and TRBJ2-5, with 7 nucleotides matching TRBD2. CDR1 is PRHDT and CDR2 is FYEKMQ in the germline V gene (reference sequence). After removal of 5 bases from V and 0 bases from J, the junction contained 9 bases not matched to a gene. The CDR3 runs to 16 residues. The CDR3 sequence: CASSPPSGAHQETQYF. CDR3 DNA sequence: TGTGCCAGCAGCCCCCCCAGCGGGGCCCACCAAGAGACCCAGTACTTC.

Comments on this clone: Different DNA sequences within this sample yield the same CDR3. The V gene is TRBV21-1, the J gene TRBJ1-5. TRBV21-1 is labeled a pseudogene. The CDR3 consists of 13 residues. The CDR3 loop is CASSKSKEQPQHF. Here the CDR3 DNA reads TGTGCCAGCAGCAAAAGCAAGGAGCAGCCCCAGCACTTT.

The rearrangement joins TRBV5-1 to TRBJ2-5, with TRBD2 identical over 8 bases. Judging by the DNA end, TRBJ2-7 fits better; the J call may be wrong. This CDR3 has 14 amino acids. Germline values: CDR1 SGHRS, CDR2 YFSETQ. The CDR3 bases are TGCGCCAGCAGCCAAAGTACTAGCGGCTACGAGCAGTACTTC. Residues: CASSQSTSGYEQYF.

On this clone itself: Germline and junction disagree at one end, which may indicate a read error. The rearrangement links TRBV28 to TRBJ2-6, with D perhaps TRBD1 (6 bases). Germline CDR1 and CDR2: MDHEN and SYDVKM. CDR3 length: 16 residues. CDR3 sequence reads: CASSSGAAAGANGLTF. The CDR3 DNA reads as TGTGCCAGCAGTTCAGGGGCCGCGGCTGGGGCCAACGGCCTGACTTTC. Based on the CDR3 plus reference TRBV28 and TRBJ2-6, the full variable domain is DVKVTQSSRYLVKRTGEKVFLECVQDMDHENMFWYRQDPGLGLRLIYFSYDVKMKEKGDIPEGYSVSREKKERFSLILESASTNQTSMYLCASSSGAAAGANGLTFGAGSRLTVL.

The chain combines TRBV10-3 with TRBJ2-1; 9 bases match TRBD2. The CDR3 has 16 residues. Germline CDR1 ENHRY, CDR2 SYGVKD. The J segment lost 2 bases and the V segment lost 3 bases, leaving 5 bases of the junction unmatched. Written as DNA, the CDR3 is TGTGCCATCAGTGAAGGCGGGAGGGGCACCTACAATGAGCAGTTCTTC. Translation gives CAISEGGRGTYNEQFF.

The rearrangement joins TRBV5-6 to TRBJ2-1; 7 nucleotides match TRBD2. Trimming cost V 0 bases and J 9 bases; bases outside gene matches: 9. Per germline, CDR1 SGHDT and CDR2 YYEEEE. The CDR3 covers 15 residues. The CDR3: CASSLGQLGGGEQFF. CDR3 coding DNA: TGTGCCAGCAGCTTGGGGCAACTTGGGGGGGGTGAGCAGTTCTTC.

The chain is built from TRBV18 and TRBJ1-2, with D possibly TRBD1 on 5 matching bases. In germline, CDR1 is KGHSH, CDR2 LQKENI. This CDR3 spans 13 amino acids. V gave up 6 bases and J gave up 2 bases, with 10 bases separating them. The CDR3 sequence: CASSGGTNYGYTF. DNA of the CDR3: TGTGCCAGCTCTGGGGGGACCAACTATGGCTACACCTTC.

This clone was seen a handful of times. The chain has TRBV9 and TRBJ2-3; TRBD1 matches at 7 bases. The CDR3 is 15 residues long. V shed 2 bases, J shed 1 base, and the junction held 4 bases outside the gene matches. CDR1 is SGDLS, CDR2 YYNGEE, per germline. CDR3 sequence reads: CASSVGQPGTDTQYF. The CDR3 DNA follows: TGTGCCAGCAGCGTGGGACAGCCGGGCACAGATACGCAGTATTTT.

The genes are TRBV2 and TRBJ2-7; TRBD1 matches at 8 bases. CDR3 length: 12 residues. Per the germline V gene, CDR1 is SNHLY and CDR2 is FYNNEI. Losses at the gene ends were 10 bases for V and 4 bases for J; bases not matched to a gene: 6. This CDR3 reads CAKQGGGYEQYF. Written as DNA, the CDR3 is TGTGCCAAACAGGGGGGTGGTTACGAGCAGTACTTC.